One and the same sample provided the 10 T cell receptor beta chains below, sequenced in a study of T cells in Graves' hyperthyroidism and ophthalmopathy. Researchers took RNA transcripts and amplified the TCR beta CDR3 regions from them. The HTBI primer set drove a first-round RT-PCR of the TCR CDR3. MiXCR, run by TCRdb on the multiplex PCR reads, gives a single entry per CDR3 protein. The sample lists about 560,000 distinct CDR3 sequences, about a sixth occurring once. The specimen sequenced was blood. These receptors all come from a woman under 30 with Graves' hyperthyroidism.

This clonotype was observed at least ten times. The genes are TRBV12-3 or TRBV12-4 and TRBJ1-2; 7 nucleotides agree with TRBD1. The trim removed 7 bases at V and 7 bases at J, leaving 6 bases unmatched. CDR3 size: 12 residues. CDR3: CASNDRAGGYTF. The CDR3, as DNA: TGTGCCAGCAATGACAGGGCTGGTGGCTACACCTTC.

This clonotype was counted between two and nine times. This CDR3 is CSARSVAGSSYEQYF. The CDR3 DNA follows: TGCAGTGCTAGGAGCGTAGCGGGTTCTTCTTACGAGCAGTACTTC. The J gene is TRBJ2-7, the V gene TRBV20-1; TRBD2 aligns across 7 bases. The CDR3 is 15 amino acids. Trimming cost V 3 bases and J 4 bases; bases outside gene matches: 12. Germline CDR1 DFQATT, CDR2 SNEGSKA (reference sequence).

This clonotype was seen repeatedly, ten times or more. V and J are TRBV7-2 and TRBJ2-7; no reliable D call. Deletions cut 2 bases from V and 6 bases from J, with 5 bases between. CDR1 and CDR2 (germline): SGHTA, FQGNSA. There are 11 residues in the CDR3. CDR3 loop: CASSLKVEQYF. CDR3 in DNA: TGTGCCAGCAGCTTAAAAGTCGAGCAGTACTTC.

The table lists this clonotype with many counts. This chain joins TRBV12-3 or TRBV12-4 and TRBJ2-3; possibly TRBD2 for D (6 bases). V dropped 5 bases and J dropped 1 base, with 10 bases sitting between them. There are 14 residues in the CDR3. The CDR3 loop reads CASSAWEGTDTQYF. The CDR3, as DNA: TGTGCCAGCAGTGCCTGGGAGGGCACAGATACGCAGTATTTT.

V is TRBV6-2 or TRBV6-3 and J is TRBJ2-3, with 7 bases that match TRBD2. V gave up 10 bases and J gave up 2 bases; unmatched junction bases: 6. The CDR3 is made up of 13 amino acids. Germline V gives CDR1 MNHEY, CDR2 SVGEGT. In DNA form, the CDR3 reads TGTGCCATCGGTGGGGGGGTCACAGATACGCAGTATTTT. Translated, it gives CAIGGGVTDTQYF.

This clonotype was counted at least ten times. The chain recombines TRBV11-3 with TRBJ2-5; TRBD2 matches at 14 bases. J gave up 2 bases and V 5 bases, and 4 bases lay outside the gene matches. Germline-derived CDR1 and CDR2 are SGHNT and YENEEA. The CDR3 spans 16 residues. CDR3 region: CASSARLAGGQETQYF. The CDR3 nucleotides read TGTGCCAGCAGCGCTCGACTAGCGGGGGGGCAAGAGACCCAGTACTTC.

This chain uses TRBV9 with TRBJ2-3; D is perhaps TRBD1 (6 bases). With 3 bases removed from V and 5 bases from J, the gap between germline ends came to 10 bases. The CDR3 runs to 13 residues. From germline, CDR1 is SGDLS and CDR2 YYNGEE. CDR3 nucleotide sequence: TGTGCCAGCAGCGGGGACACTGGAGATACGCAGTATTTT. This gives the protein CASSGDTGDTQYF.

This clonotype has just a few counts. The genes are TRBV20-1 and TRBJ1-6; perhaps TRBD1 as D (5 bases). Per the germline V gene, CDR1 is DFQATT and CDR2 is SNEGSKA (reference sequence). The CDR3 totals 15 residues. Trimming removed 6 bases from V and 8 bases from J, with 20 bases in between. The CDR3 DNA reads as TGCAGTGCCCGCCCGGCGCAGGGTCGCTATTCACCCCTCCACTTT. Protein product: CSARPAQGRYSPLHF.

This clonotype was observed a few times. The chain employs TRBV6-1 and TRBJ2-7; the D gene is possibly TRBD2 (6 bases). There are 15 residues in the CDR3. Germline CDR1 MNHNS, CDR2 SASEGT. V dropped 6 bases and J dropped 3 bases, with 18 bases sitting between them. DNA for the CDR3: TGTGCCAGCAGCGCCGGGCGGGGAAGGGGCTACGAGCAGTACTTC. It encodes CASSAGRGRGYEQYF.

This chain links TRBV6-1 with TRBJ1-4; D may be TRBD1 (6 bases). There are 15 residues in the CDR3. Germline values: CDR1 MNHNS, CDR2 SASEGT. Between the trimmed V and J ends, which lost 2 bases and 2 bases, there was a span of 9 bases. CDR3 in amino acids: CASSERGRTNEKLFF. DNA of the CDR3: TGTGCCAGCAGTGAACGGGGGCGGACTAATGAAAAACTGTTTTTT.